This TCR beta chain was sequenced during a study of CXCR3-negative and CXCR3-positive naive CD8 T cells. A word on this clonotype: Antigen: not known.

With UMI labels, 5' RACE was used to prepare the TRB cDNA libraries. TCRdb reworked the 5' RACE reads into one entry per CDR3 protein, no DNA. This sample's clone table lists some 40,000 distinct CDR3 sequences. Germline V gene sequence: CDR1 SQVTM, CDR2 ANQGSEA. CDR3 length equals 17 residues. Study results and caveats: Diversity ran similarly high across both naive subsets but far lower in memory CD8+ cells.

This receptor was obtained from a human donor in good health. Some clones in this sample may be carry-over from other donors' samples. Sequencing was carried out using memory CD8+ T cells from blood. The J gene is TRBJ1-2, the V gene TRBV29-1. CDR3 region: CSVAAGGGGFPSGGYTF.